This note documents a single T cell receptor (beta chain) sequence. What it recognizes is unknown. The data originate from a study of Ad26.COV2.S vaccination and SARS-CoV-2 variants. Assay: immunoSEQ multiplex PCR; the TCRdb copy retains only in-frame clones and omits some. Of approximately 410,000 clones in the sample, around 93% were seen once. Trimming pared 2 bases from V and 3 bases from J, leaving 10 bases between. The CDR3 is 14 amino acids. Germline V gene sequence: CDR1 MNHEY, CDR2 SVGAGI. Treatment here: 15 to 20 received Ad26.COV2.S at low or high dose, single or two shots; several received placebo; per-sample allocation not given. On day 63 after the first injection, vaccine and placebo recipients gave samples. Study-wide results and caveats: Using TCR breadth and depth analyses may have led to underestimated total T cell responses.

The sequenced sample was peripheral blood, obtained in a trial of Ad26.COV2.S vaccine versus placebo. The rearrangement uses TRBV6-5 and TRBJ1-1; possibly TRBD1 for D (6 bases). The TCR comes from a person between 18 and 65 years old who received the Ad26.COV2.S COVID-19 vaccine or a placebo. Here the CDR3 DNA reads TGTGCCAGCAGTTACGGGGGGCAGCACACTGAAGCTTTCTTT. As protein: CASSYGGQHTEAFF.